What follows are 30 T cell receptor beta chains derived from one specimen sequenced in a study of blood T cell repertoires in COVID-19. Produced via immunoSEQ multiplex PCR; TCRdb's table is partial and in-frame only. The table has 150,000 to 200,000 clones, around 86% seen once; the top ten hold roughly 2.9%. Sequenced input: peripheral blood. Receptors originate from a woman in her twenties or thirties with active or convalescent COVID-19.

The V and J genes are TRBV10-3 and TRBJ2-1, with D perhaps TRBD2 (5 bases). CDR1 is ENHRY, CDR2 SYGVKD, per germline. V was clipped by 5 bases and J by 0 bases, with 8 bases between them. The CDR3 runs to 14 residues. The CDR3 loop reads CAISRGSSYNEQFF. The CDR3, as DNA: TGTGCCATCAGTCGGGGTAGCTCCTACAATGAGCAGTTCTTC.

Here the CDR3 reads CASSPNQETQYF. The CDR3 DNA reads TGTGCCAGCAGTCCCAACCAAGAGACCCAGTACTTC. The chain links TRBV27 to TRBJ2-5; D gene ambiguous. The CDR3 totals 12 residues. CDR1 is MNHEY, CDR2 SMNVEV, per germline (reference sequence). V was trimmed by 5 bases and J by 0 bases, leaving 4 bases between them.

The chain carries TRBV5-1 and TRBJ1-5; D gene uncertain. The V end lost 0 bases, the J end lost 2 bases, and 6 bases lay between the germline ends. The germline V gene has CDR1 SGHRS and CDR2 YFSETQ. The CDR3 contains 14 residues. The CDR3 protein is CASSLVAGNQPQHF. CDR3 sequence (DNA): TGCGCCAGCAGCTTGGTGGCAGGCAATCAGCCCCAGCATTTT.

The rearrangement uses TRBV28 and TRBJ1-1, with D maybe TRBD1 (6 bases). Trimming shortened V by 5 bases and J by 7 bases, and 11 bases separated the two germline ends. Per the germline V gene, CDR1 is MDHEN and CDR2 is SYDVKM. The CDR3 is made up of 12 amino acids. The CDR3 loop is CASSPTGFEAFF. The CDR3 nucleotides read TGTGCCAGCAGTCCCACAGGGTTTGAAGCTTTCTTT. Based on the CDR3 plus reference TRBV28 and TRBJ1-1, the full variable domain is DVKVTQSSRYLVKRTGEKVFLECVQDMDHENMFWYRQDPGLGLRLIYFSYDVKMKEKGDIPEGYSVSREKKERFSLILESASTNQTSMYLCASSPTGFEAFFGQGTRLTVV.

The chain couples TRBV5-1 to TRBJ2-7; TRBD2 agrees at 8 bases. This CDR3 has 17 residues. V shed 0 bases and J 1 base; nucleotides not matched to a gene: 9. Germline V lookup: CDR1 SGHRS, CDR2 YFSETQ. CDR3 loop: CASSLDPRAGGSYEQYF. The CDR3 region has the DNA TGCGCCAGCAGCTTGGATCCAAGGGCGGGGGGTTCCTACGAGCAGTACTTC.

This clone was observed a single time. The CDR3 DNA reads TGTGCCAGCAGCTTTAGCGGGATCCCTTTCTATGGCTACACCTTC. Protein product: CASSFSGIPFYGYTF. This chain links TRBV5-6 with TRBJ1-2; D call uncertain. Trimming removed 2 bases at V and 4 bases at J, with 15 bases between. CDR1 is SGHDT and CDR2 is YYEEEE in the germline V gene. The CDR3 contains 15 residues.

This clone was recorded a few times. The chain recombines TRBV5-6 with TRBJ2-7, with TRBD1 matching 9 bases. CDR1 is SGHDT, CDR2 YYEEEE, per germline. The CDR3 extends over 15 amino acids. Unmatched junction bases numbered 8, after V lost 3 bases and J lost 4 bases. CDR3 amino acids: CASSWTGTGLYEQYF. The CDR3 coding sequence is TGTGCCAGCAGCTGGACCGGGACAGGGCTGTACGAGCAGTACTTC. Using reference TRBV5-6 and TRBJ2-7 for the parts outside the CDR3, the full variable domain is DAGVTQSPTHLIKTRGQQVTLRCSPKSGHDTVSWYQQALGQGPQFIFQYYEEEERQRGNFPDRFSGHQFPNYSSELNVNALLLGDSALYLCASSWTGTGLYEQYFGPGTRLTVT.

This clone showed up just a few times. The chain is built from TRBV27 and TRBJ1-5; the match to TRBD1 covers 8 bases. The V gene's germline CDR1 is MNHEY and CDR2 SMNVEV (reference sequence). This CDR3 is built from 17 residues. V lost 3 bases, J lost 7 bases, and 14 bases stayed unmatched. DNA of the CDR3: TGTGCCAGCAGTTTGCCCCTTGACAGGGGTGCGGGACAGCCCCAGCATTTT. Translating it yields CASSLPLDRGAGQPQHF.

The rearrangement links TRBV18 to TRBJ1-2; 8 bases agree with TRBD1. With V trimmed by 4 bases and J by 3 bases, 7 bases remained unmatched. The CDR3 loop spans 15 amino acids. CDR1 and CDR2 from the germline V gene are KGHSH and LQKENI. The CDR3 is CASSQDRAMDYGYTF. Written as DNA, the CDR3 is TGTGCCAGCTCACAGGACAGGGCGATGGACTATGGCTACACCTTC.

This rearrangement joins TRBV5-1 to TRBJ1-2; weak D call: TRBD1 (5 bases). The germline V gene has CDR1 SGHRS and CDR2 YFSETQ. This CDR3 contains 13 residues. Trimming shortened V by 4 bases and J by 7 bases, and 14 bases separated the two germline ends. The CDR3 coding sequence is TGCGCCAGCAGCACCGGGGGTATTGGTGGCTACACCTTC. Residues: CASSTGGIGGYTF.

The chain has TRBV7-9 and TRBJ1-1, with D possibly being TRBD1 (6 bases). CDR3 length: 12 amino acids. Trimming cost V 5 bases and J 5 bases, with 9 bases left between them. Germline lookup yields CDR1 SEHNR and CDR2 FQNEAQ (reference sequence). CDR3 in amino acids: CASSPQGTEAFF. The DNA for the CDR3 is TGTGCCAGCAGCCCACAGGGAACTGAAGCTTTCTTT.

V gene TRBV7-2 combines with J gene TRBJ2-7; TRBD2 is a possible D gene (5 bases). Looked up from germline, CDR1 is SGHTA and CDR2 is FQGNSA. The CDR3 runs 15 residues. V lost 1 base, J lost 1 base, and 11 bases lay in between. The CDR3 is CASSLGTSGSYEQYF. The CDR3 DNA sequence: TGTGCCAGCAGCTTAGGGACTTCAGGTTCCTACGAGCAGTACTTC.

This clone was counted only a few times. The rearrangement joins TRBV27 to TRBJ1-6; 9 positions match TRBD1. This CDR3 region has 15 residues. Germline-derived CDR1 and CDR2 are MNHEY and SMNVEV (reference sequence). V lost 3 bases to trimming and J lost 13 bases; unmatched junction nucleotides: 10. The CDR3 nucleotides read TGTGCCAGCAGTTTTTCCCCGGGACAGGGTTTGCCCCTCCACTTT. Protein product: CASSFSPGQGLPLHF.

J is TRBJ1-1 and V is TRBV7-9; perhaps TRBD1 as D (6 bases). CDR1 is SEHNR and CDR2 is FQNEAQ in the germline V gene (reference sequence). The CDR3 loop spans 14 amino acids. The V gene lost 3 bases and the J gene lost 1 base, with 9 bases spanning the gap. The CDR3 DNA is TGTGCCAGCAGCTTTAGGGGGAGGAACACTGAAGCTTTCTTT. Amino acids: CASSFRGRNTEAFF.

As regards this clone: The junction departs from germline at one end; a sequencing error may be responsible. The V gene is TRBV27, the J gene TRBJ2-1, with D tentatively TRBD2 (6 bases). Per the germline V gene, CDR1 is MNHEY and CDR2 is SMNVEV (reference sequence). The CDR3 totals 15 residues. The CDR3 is CASSLVLASDNEQFF. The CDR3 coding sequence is TGTGCCAGCAGTTTGGTACTAGCCTCCGACAATGAGCAGTTCTTC.

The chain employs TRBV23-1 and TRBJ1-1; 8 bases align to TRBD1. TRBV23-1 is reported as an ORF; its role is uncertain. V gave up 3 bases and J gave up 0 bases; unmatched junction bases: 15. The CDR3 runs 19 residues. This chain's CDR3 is CASSHRTGTGNTVNTEAFF. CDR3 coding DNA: TGCGCCAGCAGTCATCGGACCGGGACAGGTAACACCGTGAACACTGAAGCTTTCTTT.

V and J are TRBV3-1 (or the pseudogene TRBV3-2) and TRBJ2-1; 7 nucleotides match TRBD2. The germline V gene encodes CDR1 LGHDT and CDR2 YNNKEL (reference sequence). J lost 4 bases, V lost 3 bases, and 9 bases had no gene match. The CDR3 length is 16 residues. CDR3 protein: CASSQWGGSLYNEQFF. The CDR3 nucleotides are TGTGCCAGCAGCCAGTGGGGCGGGAGTTTGTACAATGAGCAGTTCTTC.

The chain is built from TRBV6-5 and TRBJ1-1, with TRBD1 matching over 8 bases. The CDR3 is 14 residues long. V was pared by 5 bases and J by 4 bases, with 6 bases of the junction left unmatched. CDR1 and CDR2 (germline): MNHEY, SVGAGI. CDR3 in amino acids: CASSSRGRSTEAFF. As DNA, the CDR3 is TGTGCCAGCAGTAGCAGGGGGCGAAGCACTGAAGCTTTCTTT.

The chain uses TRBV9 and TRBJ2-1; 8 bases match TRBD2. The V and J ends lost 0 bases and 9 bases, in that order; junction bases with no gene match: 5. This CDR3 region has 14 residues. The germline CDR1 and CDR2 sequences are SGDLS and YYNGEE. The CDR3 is CASSVAGTSFEQFF. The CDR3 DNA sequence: TGTGCCAGCAGCGTAGCTGGGACTAGTTTTGAGCAGTTCTTC.

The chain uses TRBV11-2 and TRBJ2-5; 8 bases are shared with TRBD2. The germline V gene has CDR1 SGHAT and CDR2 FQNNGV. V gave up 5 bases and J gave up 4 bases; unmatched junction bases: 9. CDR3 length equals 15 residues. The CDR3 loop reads CASSIPLGGVETQYF. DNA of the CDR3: TGTGCCAGCAGCATACCCCTCGGGGGGGTAGAGACCCAGTACTTC.

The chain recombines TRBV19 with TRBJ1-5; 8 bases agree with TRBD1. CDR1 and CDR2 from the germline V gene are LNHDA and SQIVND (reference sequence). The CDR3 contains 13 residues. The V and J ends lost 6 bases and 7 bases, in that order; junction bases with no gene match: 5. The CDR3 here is CASRPGGRQPQHF. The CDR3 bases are TGTGCCAGTAGACCAGGGGGCCGGCAGCCCCAGCATTTT. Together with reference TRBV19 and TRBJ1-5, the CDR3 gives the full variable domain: DGGITQSPKYLFRKEGQNVTLSCEQNLNHDAMYWYRQDPGQGLRLIYYSQIVNDFQKGDIAEGYSVSREKKESFPLTVTSAQKNPTAFYLCASRPGGRQPQHFGDGTRLSIL.

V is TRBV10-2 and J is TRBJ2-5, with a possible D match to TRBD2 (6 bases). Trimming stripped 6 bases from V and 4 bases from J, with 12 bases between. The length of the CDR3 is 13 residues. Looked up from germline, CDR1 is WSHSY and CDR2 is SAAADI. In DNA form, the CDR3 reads TGCGCCAGCAGCCTCAGAGCGGGAGAGACCCAGTACTTC. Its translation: CASSLRAGETQYF.

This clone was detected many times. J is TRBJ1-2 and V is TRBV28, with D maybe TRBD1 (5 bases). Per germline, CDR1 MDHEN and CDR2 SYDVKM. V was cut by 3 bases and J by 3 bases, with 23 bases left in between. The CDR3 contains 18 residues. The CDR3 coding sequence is TGTGCCAGCAGTTTTCAAACAGGAGTCCCGAATGGTTACTATGGCTACACCTTC. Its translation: CASSFQTGVPNGYYGYTF.

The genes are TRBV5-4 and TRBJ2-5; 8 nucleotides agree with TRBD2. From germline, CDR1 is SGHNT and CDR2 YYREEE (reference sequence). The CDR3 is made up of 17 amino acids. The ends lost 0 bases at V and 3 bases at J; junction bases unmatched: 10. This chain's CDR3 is CASSLGGETSAKETQYF. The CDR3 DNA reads TGTGCCAGCAGCTTGGGGGGCGAGACTAGCGCAAAAGAGACCCAGTACTTC.

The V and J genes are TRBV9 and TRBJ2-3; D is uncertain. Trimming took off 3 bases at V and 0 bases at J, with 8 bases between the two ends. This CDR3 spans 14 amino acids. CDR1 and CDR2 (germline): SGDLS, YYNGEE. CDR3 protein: CASSAYLSTDTQYF. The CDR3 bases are TGTGCCAGCAGCGCATACCTAAGCACAGATACGCAGTATTTT. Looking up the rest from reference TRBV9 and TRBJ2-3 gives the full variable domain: DSGVTQTPKHLITATGQRVTLRCSPRSGDLSVYWYQQSLDQGLQFLIQYYNGEERAKGNILERFSAQQFPDLHSELNLSSLELGDSALYFCASSAYLSTDTQYFGPGTRLTVL.

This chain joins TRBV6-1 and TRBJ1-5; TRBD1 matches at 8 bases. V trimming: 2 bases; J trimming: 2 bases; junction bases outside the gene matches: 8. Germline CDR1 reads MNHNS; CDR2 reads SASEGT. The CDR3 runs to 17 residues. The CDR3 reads CASSEQPGQVGNQPQHF. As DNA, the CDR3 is TGTGCCAGCAGTGAACAGCCGGGACAGGTGGGCAATCAGCCCCAGCATTTT.

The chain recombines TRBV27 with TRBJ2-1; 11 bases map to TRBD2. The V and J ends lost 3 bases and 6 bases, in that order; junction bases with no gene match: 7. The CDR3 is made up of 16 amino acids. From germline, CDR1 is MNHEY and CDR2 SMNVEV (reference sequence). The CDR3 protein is CASSFPGTSGANEQFF. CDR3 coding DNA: TGTGCCAGCAGTTTCCCCGGGACTAGCGGAGCCAATGAGCAGTTCTTC.

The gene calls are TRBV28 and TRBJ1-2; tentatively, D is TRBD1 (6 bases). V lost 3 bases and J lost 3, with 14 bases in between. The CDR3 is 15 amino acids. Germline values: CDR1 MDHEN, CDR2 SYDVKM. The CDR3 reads CASSFVPGTYYGYTF. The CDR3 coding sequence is TGTGCCAGCAGTTTTGTTCCCGGGACATACTATGGCTACACCTTC.

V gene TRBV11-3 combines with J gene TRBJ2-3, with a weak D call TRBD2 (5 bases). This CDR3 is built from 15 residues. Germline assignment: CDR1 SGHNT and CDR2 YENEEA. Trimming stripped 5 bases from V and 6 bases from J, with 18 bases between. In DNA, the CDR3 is TGTGCCAGCAGCCGAGCAACTACTAGTCTCGATACGCAGTATTTT. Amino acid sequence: CASSRATTSLDTQYF.

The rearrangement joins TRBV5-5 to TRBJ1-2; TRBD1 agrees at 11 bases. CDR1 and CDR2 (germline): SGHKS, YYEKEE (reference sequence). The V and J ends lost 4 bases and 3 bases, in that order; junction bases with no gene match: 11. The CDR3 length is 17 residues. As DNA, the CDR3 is TGTGCCAGCAGCATCCGGGACAGGGGGACACTGGACTATGGCTACACCTTC. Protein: CASSIRDRGTLDYGYTF.